Listed below are T cell receptor beta chains from one sample, sequenced in a study of Graves' ophthalmopathy and Graves' hyperthyroidism. TCRdb analysed the multiplex PCR reads with MiXCR anew, one entry per CDR3 protein. The sample lists around 670,000 distinct CDR3 sequences, approximately 40% occurring once. The sequencing sample was made of peripheral blood. The origin of the receptors is an adult man with Graves' ophthalmopathy. Each CDR3 is given with its conserved first and last residue.

>TRBV12-5|TRBJ1-1
CASGLAKTGAINTEAFF
>TRBV10-2|TRBJ1-4
CASSQTGDEKLFF
>TRBV20-1|TRBJ2-7
CSAPGQATYEQYF
>TRBV9|TRBJ2-7
CASSPVTAYEQYF
>TRBV10-3|TRBJ1-1
CASRSDGLGTEAFF
>TRBV9|TRBJ1-5
CASSPSEHGNQPQHF
>TRBV19|TRBJ1-4
CASTIGEKLFF
>TRBV4-2|TRBJ1-1
CASSQGPGEVEAFF
>TRBV30|TRBJ1-2
CAWSGKIGRTTHGYTF
>TRBV15|TRBJ1-1
CATSRDLAGRTEAFF
>TRBV2|TRBJ2-7
CASSQAEGGLYEQYF
>TRBV25-1|TRBJ1-2
CASSELGVLGYTF
>TRBV2|TRBJ1-2
CASSYSGGLPNHGYTF
>TRBV29-1|TRBJ2-3
CSVRETDTQYF
>TRBV7-2|TRBJ1-4
CASSLRPRANEKLFF
>TRBV6-5|TRBJ1-6
CASSYAGYNSPLHF
>TRBV20-1|TRBJ2-5
CSAKVPPRGVEETQYF
>TRBV7-6|TRBJ1-3
CASSREVGRSSGNTIYF
>TRBV5-1|TRBJ2-7
CASSGGEAYEQYF
>TRBV2|TRBJ2-7
CASTETTRIYEQYF
>TRBV29-1|TRBJ1-2
CSVVVSPLLIHYGYTF
>TRBV7-2|TRBJ2-7
CASSLVQSEQYF
>TRBV7-9|TRBJ2-7
CASSLTTYEQYF
>TRBV25-1|TRBJ2-2
CASSPLGGRTGELFF
>TRBV24-1|TRBJ1-5
CAASRAGTDSNQPQHF
>TRBV20-1|TRBJ1-1
CSAEEGTAGGTEAFF
>TRBV20-1|TRBJ1-2
CSAREQGEGGYTF
>TRBV7-9|TRBJ2-2
CASGTGTGELFF
>TRBV7-2|TRBJ1-5
CASSAGGGARQPQHF
>TRBV19|TRBJ1-1
CASSTSRQGTEAFF
>TRBV5-1|TRBJ2-2
CASMLRSNTGELFF
>TRBV10-3|TRBJ1-5
CAISDTKSQPQHF
>TRBV29-1|TRBJ2-5
CSVNPTWGQTGGPETQYF
>TRBV25-1|TRBJ2-2
CASSESTGLSFGAGELFF
>TRBV24-1|TRBJ2-7
CATGDSNEQYF